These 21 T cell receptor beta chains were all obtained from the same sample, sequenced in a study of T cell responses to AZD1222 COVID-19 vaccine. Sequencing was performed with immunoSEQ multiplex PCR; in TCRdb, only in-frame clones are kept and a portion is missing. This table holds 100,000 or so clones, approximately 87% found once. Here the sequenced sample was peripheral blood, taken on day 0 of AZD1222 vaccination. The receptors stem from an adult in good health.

Here the CDR3 DNA reads TGTGCCAGCAGCTTAGTGTTGGGTCCCACGAATTCACCCCTCCACTTT. It specifies CASSLVLGPTNSPLHF. The chain is built from TRBV11-2 and TRBJ1-6; D call uncertain. Germline V gene lookup returns CDR1 SGHAT and CDR2 FQNNGV. The CDR3 covers 16 residues. The V end was cut by 1 base, the J end by 7 bases, with 14 bases between.

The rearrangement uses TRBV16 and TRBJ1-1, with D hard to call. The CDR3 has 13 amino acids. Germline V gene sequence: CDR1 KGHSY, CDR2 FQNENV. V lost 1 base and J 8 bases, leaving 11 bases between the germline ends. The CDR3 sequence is CASSQYPQAEAFF. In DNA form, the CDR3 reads TGTGCCAGCAGCCAATACCCGCAAGCCGAAGCTTTCTTT.

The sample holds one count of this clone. The DNA for the CDR3 is TGTGCCAGCTGGGGGGGTGCAAGGGAAAAACTGTTTTTT. Its translation: CASWGGAREKLFF. The gene calls are TRBV2 and TRBJ1-4; D might be TRBD1 (5 bases). Trimming took 8 bases from V and 8 from J, leaving 15 bases between them. The CDR3 is 13 residues long. Germline V lookup: CDR1 SNHLY, CDR2 FYNNEI.

In nucleotides, the CDR3 is TGTGCCAGTAGTTTTTATAACGGGGGGAGCTCCTACAATGAGCAGTTCTTC. Residues: CASSFYNGGSSYNEQFF. The rearrangement links TRBV19 to TRBJ2-1; 7 bases are a match to TRBD2. Germline CDR1 is LNHDA and CDR2 is SQIVND (reference sequence). J gave up 0 bases and V 5 bases, and 10 bases lay outside the gene matches. This CDR3 region has 17 residues.

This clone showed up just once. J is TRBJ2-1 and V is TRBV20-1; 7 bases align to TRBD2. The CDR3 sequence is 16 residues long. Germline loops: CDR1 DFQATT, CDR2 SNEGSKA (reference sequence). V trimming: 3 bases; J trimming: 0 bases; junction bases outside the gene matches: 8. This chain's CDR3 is CSASETSISSYNEQFF. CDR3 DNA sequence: TGCAGTGCTAGTGAGACTAGCATAAGCTCCTACAATGAGCAGTTCTTC.

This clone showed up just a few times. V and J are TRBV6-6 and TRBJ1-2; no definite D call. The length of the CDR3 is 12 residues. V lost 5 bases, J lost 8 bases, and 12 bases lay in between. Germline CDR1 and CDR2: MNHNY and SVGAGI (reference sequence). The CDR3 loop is CASSQYSGGYTF. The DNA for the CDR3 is TGTGCCAGCAGTCAGTATTCGGGGGGCTACACCTTC.

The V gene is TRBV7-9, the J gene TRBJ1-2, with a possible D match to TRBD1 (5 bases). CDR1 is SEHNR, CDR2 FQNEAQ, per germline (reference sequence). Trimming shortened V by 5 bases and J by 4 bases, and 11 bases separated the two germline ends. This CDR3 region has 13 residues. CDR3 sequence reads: CASSPGLLYGYTF. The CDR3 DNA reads TGTGCCAGCAGCCCGGGACTGCTCTATGGCTACACCTTC.

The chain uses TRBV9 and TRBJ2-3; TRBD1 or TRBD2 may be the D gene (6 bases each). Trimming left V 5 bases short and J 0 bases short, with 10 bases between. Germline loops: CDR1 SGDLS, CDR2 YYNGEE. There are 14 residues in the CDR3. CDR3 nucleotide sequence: TGTGCCAGCAGACGGGGGCCTAGCACAGATACGCAGTATTTT. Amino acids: CASRRGPSTDTQYF.

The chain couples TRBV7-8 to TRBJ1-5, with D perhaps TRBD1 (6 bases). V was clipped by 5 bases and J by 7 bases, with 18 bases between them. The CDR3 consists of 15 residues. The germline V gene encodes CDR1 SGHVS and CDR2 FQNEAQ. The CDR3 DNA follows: TGTGCCAGCAGCACACGATCAGGGGCAAGGCAGCCCCAGCATTTT. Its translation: CASSTRSGARQPQHF.

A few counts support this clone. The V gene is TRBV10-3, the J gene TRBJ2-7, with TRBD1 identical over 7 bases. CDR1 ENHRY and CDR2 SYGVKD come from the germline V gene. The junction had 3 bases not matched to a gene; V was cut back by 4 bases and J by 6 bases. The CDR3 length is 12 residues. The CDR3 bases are TGTGCCATCAGTGCACAGGGGCTCGAGCAGTACTTC. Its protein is CAISAQGLEQYF.

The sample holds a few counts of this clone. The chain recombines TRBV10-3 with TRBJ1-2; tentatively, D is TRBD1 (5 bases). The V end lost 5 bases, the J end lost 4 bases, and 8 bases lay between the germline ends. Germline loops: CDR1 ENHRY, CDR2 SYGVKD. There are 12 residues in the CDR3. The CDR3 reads CAISSGGYGYTF. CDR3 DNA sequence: TGTGCCATCAGTAGCGGGGGCTATGGCTACACCTTC.

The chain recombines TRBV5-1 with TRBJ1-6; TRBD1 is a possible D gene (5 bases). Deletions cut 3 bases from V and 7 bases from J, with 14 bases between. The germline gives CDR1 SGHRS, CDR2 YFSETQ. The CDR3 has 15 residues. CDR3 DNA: TGCGCCAGCAGCTCATCCGGGACGGGAAATTCACCCCTCCACTTT. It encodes CASSSSGTGNSPLHF. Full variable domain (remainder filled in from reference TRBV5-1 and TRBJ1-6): KAGVTQTPRYLIKTRGQQVTLSCSPISGHRSVSWYQQTPGQGLQFLFEYFSETQRNKGNFPGRFSGRQFSNSRSEMNVSTLELGDSALYLCASSSSGTGNSPLHFGNGTRLTVT.

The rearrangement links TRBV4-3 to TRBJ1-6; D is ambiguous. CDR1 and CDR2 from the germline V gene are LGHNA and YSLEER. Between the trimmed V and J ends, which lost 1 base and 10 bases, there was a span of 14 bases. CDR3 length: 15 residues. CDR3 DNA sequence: TGCGCCAGCAGCCAAGGAGGCGGCCCTAGCTCACCCCTCCACTTT. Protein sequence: CASSQGGGPSSPLHF.

The CDR3 DNA follows: TGCGCCAGCAGCCGGCCGACAGGGGGCGAAATCCCCTGGGATGGCTACACCTTC. Translating it yields CASSRPTGGEIPWDGYTF. This chain joins TRBV4-1 and TRBJ1-2; 10 bases align to TRBD1. CDR3 length equals 18 residues. Germline CDR1 MGHRA, CDR2 YSYEKL. With V trimmed by 4 bases and J by 6 bases, 17 bases remained unmatched.

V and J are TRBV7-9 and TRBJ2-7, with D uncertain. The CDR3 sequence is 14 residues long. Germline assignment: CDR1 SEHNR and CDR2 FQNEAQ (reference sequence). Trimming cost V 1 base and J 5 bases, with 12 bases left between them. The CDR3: CASSLDTRPHEQYF. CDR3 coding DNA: TGTGCCAGCAGCTTAGACACCCGACCCCACGAGCAGTACTTC.

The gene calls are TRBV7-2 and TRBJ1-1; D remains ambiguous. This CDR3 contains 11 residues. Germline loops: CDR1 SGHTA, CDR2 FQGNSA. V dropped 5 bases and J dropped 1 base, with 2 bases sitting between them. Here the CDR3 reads CASSQNTEAFF. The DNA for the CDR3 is TGTGCCAGCAGCCAGAACACTGAAGCTTTCTTT.

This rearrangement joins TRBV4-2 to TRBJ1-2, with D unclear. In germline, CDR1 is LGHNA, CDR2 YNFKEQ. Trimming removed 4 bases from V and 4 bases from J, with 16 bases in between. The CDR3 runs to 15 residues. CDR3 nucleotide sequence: TGTGCCAGCAGCCCCCCGAATGAACCGATCTATGGCTACACCTTC. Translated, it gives CASSPPNEPIYGYTF.

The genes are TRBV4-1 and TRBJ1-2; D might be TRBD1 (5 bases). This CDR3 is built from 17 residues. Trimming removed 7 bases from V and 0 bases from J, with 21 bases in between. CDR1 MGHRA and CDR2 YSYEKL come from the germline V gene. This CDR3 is CASNPVITGIANYGYTF. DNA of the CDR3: TGCGCCAGCAACCCAGTGATAACAGGAATAGCTAACTATGGCTACACCTTC.

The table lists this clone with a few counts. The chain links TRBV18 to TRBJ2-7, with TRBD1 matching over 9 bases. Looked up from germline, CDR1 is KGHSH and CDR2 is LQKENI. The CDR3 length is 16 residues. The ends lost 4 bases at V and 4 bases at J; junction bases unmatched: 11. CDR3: CASSLGTGNSGYEQYF. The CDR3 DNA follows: TGTGCCAGCTCACTAGGGACAGGGAACTCAGGGTACGAGCAGTACTTC. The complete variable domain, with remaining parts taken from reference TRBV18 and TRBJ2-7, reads NAGVMQNPRHLVRRRGQEARLRCSPMKGHSHVYWYRQLPEEGLKFMVYLQKENIIDESGMPKERFSAEFPKEGPSILRIQQVVRGDSAAYFCASSLGTGNSGYEQYFGPGTRLTVT.

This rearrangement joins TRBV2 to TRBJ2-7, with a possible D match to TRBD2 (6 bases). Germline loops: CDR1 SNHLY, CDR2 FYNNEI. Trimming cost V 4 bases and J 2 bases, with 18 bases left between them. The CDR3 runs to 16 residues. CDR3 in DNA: TGTGCCAGCAGTGGAGGAGGGCAGGGCCGAACCTACGAGCAGTACTTC. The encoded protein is CASSGGGQGRTYEQYF.

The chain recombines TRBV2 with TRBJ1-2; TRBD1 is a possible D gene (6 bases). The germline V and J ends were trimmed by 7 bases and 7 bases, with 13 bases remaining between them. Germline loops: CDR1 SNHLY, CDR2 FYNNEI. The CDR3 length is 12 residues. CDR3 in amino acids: CASKGQSRGYTF. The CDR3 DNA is TGTGCCAGCAAAGGACAGTCGCGTGGCTACACCTTC.